Sequencing of this T cell receptor (beta chain) was carried out in a study of CD8 T cells in ankylosing spondylitis. Study conclusions and caveats: Significantly higher representation of disease-linked clones was reported for matched ankylosing spondylitis synovial fluid. Characteristic, it appeared, of ankylosing spondylitis blood was a TCR beta motif of eight highly homologous variants.

With V trimmed by 1 base and J by 0 bases, 4 bases remained unmatched. The CDR3 runs to 17 residues. Germline V gene sequence: CDR1 SQVTM, CDR2 ANQGSEA. Researchers built TCR beta libraries using quantitative 5'-RACE with molecular barcodes. TCRdb itself ran the 5' RACE reads through MiXCR, one entry per CDR3 protein. The sample has 300,000 to 400,000 distinct CDR3 sequences; approximately 20% are singletons. Turning to this clonotype: The antigen remains unidentified.

The origin of this receptor is a male donor with ankylosing spondylitis. The sample comprised blood, either unsorted or a sorted T cell fraction (not recorded which). The chain is built from TRBV29-1 and TRBJ2-7; 15 nucleotides align to TRBD2. CDR3 loop: CSVEVGTSGRHSYEQYF. Written as DNA, the CDR3 is TGCAGCGTTGAAGTGGGGACTAGCGGGAGGCACTCCTACGAGCAGTACTTC.